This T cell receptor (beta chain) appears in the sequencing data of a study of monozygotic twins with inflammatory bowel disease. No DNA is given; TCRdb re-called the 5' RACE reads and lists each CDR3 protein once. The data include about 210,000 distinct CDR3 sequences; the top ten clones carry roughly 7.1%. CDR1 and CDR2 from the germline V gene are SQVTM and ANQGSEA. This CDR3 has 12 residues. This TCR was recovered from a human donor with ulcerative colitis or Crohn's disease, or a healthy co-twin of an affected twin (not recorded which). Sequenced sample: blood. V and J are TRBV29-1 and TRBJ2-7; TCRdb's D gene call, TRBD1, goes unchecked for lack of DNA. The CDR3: CSIRTSSYEQYF.